This T cell receptor beta chain was found in a study of blood T cells in healthy people across ages. Findings and caveats of the study: Estimates of diversity drawn from one million T cells were considered underestimates.

In the case of this clonotype: What it binds is unknown.

Per the germline V gene, CDR1 is MNHEY and CDR2 is SVGAGI. The CDR3 is made up of 14 amino acids. V lost 6 bases to trimming and J lost 2 bases, with 13 bases between them. The second PCR ran about 6 to 11 cycles with a sample-barcoded 5' primer and J-beta primers. Every cDNA was tagged by a template-switch adaptor with 12 random nucleotides. TCRdb called the 5' RACE reads again in MiXCR, with one record for every CDR3 protein. The table has 900,000 to 950,000 distinct CDR3 sequences, about 28% seen once. The same data also went into a second study, on T cells of mothers and their children. In that study: Thymic selection, a shaping force on TCR recombination output, acts similarly in related and unrelated pairs.

Source material: blood. This receptor was taken from a woman aged 35 to 49 in good health. The chain carries TRBV6-5 and TRBJ1-1; TRBD1 might be the D (5 bases). This CDR3 reads CASSPVQGNTEAFF. CDR3 sequence (DNA): TGTGCCAGCAGCCCCGTGCAGGGAAACACTGAAGCTTTCTTT.